The text below deals with one T cell receptor beta chain. Its antigen is not known. The data are from a study of identical twins. Overall study results and limits: For monozygotic twins, models underestimated out-of-frame TCR alpha sharing.

Via MiXCR, TCRdb re-called the 5' RACE reads, giving one row per CDR3 protein. The data contain about 220,000 distinct CDR3 sequences, around 10% of them singletons. Material for sequencing was memory (CD45RO+) T cells sorted from blood. This clonotype was sampled from a woman in her late teens or twenties in good health.

The CDR3 DNA is TGCAGTGCTAGCTATTTGGCTAGCGCCGTCTCCTACGAGCAGTACTTC. Residues: CSASYLASAVSYEQYF. The chain employs TRBV20-1 and TRBJ2-7; D is perhaps TRBD2 (6 bases). This CDR3 contains 16 residues. V dropped 3 bases and J dropped 0 bases, with 18 bases sitting between them. Germline V CDR1 and CDR2: DFQATT, SNEGSKA (reference sequence).